The rows below give T cell receptor beta chains drawn from one sample of a study of cytotoxic CD8 clonotypes in ibrutinib-treated CLL. Generated by immunoSEQ multiplex PCR, the TCRdb table keeps only in-frame clones and is missing some. The sample includes nearly 300,000 clones, about 72% of them seen just once. The specimen was PBMCs, collected at disease progression, from a patient treated with ibrutinib. Receptor source: a human donor with chronic lymphocytic leukemia. The CDR3 runs from the conserved cysteine through the conserved F or W. A D gene is named only where the DNA matches it firmly. Clone size, where shown, is once, few, many, or a class for clones that have expanded.

J gene	D gene	V gene	clone size	CDR3 protein	CDR3 DNA
TRBJ2-1	-	TRBV19	-	CASSIKGSPYNEQFF	TGTGCCAGTAGTATTAAGGGAAGCCCCTACAATGAGCAGTTCTTC
TRBJ1-2	-	TRBV5-6	-	CASSLDSRGGYGYTF	TGTGCCAGCAGCTTGGATTCGCGGGGCGGCTATGGCTACACCTTC
TRBJ2-7	-	TRBV27	-	CASSRPPFYEQYF	TGTGCCAGCAGTCGTCCTCCCTTCTACGAGCAGTACTTC
TRBJ1-2	-	TRBV2	-	CASSRQGFGYGYTF	TGTGCCAGCAGTCGGCAGGGTTTCGGCTATGGCTACACCTTC
TRBJ1-2	-	TRBV6-5	-	CASTPSLRSHYGYTF	TGTGCCAGCACTCCCAGTCTCAGGTCCCACTATGGCTACACCTTC
TRBJ2-7	TRBD1	TRBV6-5	-	CASGERTGGYEQYF	TGTGCCAGCGGTGAAAGGACAGGGGGCTACGAGCAGTACTTC
TRBJ2-7	TRBD2	TRBV7-9	few	CASSRGTIYEQYF	TGTGCCAGCAGCCGTGGGACTATCTACGAGCAGTACTTC
TRBJ2-3	-	TRBV9	-	CASSVAYLGGSDTQYF	TGTGCCAGCAGCGTAGCTTACCTAGGTGGGTCAGATACGCAGTATTTT
TRBJ2-1	-	TRBV5-1	-	CASSLVASSYNEQFF	TGCGCCAGCAGCTTGGTGGCTAGCTCCTACAATGAGCAGTTCTTC
TRBJ2-7	TRBD2	TRBV5-1	-	CASSLRLAGNEQYF	TGCGCCAGCAGCTTGCGACTAGCGGGAAACGAGCAGTACTTC
TRBJ1-2	-	TRBV18	-	CASSPGAGFPYGYTF	TGTGCCAGCTCACCAGGGGCAGGGTTCCCCTATGGCTACACCTTC
TRBJ2-3	TRBD2	TRBV28	-	CASSSGGTDTQYF	TGTGCCAGCAGTTCGGGGGGGACAGATACGCAGTATTTT
TRBJ1-2	-	TRBV7-8	-	CASSRGGGWDGYTF	TGTGCCAGCAGCCGGGGGGGAGGATGGGATGGCTACACCTTC
TRBJ1-5	-	TRBV21-1	-	CASSILGQGISRYNQPQHF	TGTGCCAGCAGCATTTTGGGACAGGGGATATCGCGGTACAATCAGCCCCAGCATTTT
TRBJ2-3	-	TRBV11-3	-	CASSLGQHSTDTQYF	TGTGCCAGCAGCTTAGGGCAGCATAGCACAGATACGCAGTATTTT
TRBJ2-2	-	TRBV5-1	-	CASSLVEGTGELFF	TGCGCCAGCAGCTTGGTAGAGGGCACCGGGGAGCTGTTTTTT
TRBJ1-1	-	TRBV15	few	CATSSVRWDINTEAFF	TGTGCCACCAGCAGCGTCCGGTGGGACATCAACACTGAAGCTTTCTTT
TRBJ1-1	-	TRBV5-1	-	CASSLEGPDTEAFF	TGCGCCAGCAGCTTGGAGGGCCCGGACACTGAAGCTTTCTTT
TRBJ1-3	-	TRBV7-9	-	CASRSGGNTIYF	TGTGCCAGCAGATCAGGAGGAAACACCATATATTTT
TRBJ1-2	-	TRBV28	-	CASSPDPNHHGYTF	TGTGCCAGCAGCCCTGACCCAAACCACCACGGCTACACCTTC
TRBJ2-7	-	TRBV29-1	-	CSVQPLGQAREYF	TGCAGCGTACAGCCCCTGGGGCAAGCGAGAGAGTACTTC
TRBJ2-7	-	TRBV18	-	CASSPGPGSEQYF	TGTGCCAGCTCACCAGGCCCCGGGAGCGAGCAGTACTTC
TRBJ2-3	-	TRBV10-3	-	CASAGPSTDTQYF	TGTGCCTCCGCGGGCCCTAGCACAGATACGCAGTATTTT
TRBJ2-2	-	TRBV7-8	-	CASSRNTGELFF	TGTGCCAGCAGCAGGAACACCGGGGAGCTGTTTTTT
TRBJ2-6	-	TRBV13	-	CASSLAGHFLSGANVLTF	TGTGCCAGCAGCTTAGCCGGACACTTTCTCTCTGGGGCCAACGTCCTGACTTTC
TRBJ1-5	-	TRBV23-1	-	CASSKTTDQPQHF	TGCGCCAGCAGTAAAACAACTGATCAGCCCCAGCATTTT
TRBJ2-1	TRBD1	TRBV27	-	CASRLADRAGNEQFF	TGTGCCAGCAGACTGGCCGACAGGGCGGGTAATGAGCAGTTCTTC
TRBJ2-1	-	TRBV11-3	-	CASSSSDNEQFF	TGTGCCAGCAGCTCCTCCGACAATGAGCAGTTCTTC
TRBJ2-7	-	TRBV7-2	-	CASSLIGQGWDEQYF	TGTGCCAGCAGCTTAATCGGTCAGGGGTGGGACGAGCAGTACTTC
TRBJ2-7	-	TRBV18	few	CASSPLTVPYEQYF	TGTGCCAGCTCACCACTAACAGTCCCCTACGAGCAGTACTTC
TRBJ1-2	-	TRBV18	once	CASSPWGAANYGYTF	TGTGCCAGCTCACCATGGGGGGCGGCTAACTATGGCTACACCTTC